The 27 T cell receptor beta chains below come from one sample, sequenced in a study of blood T cell repertoires in COVID-19. Generated by immunoSEQ multiplex PCR, the TCRdb table keeps only in-frame clones and is missing some. The sample has about 12,000 clones; approximately 70% are singletons. The sequencing input was peripheral blood. The receptors here all came from a man between 60 and 75 years old with COVID-19, enrolled during active disease.

V is TRBV12-2 and J is TRBJ2-7; the table's D call of TRBD2 was not tested on the DNA. TRBV12-2 is a pseudogene locus. The CDR3 consists of 14 residues. The CDR3 DNA sequence: TGTGCAAGTCGCCTCCCTGGACTGGTATACGAGCAGTACTTC. It yields the protein CASRLPGLVYEQYF.

The chain joins TRBV9 to TRBJ2-3; TRBD2 matches 11 bases. The CDR3 sequence is 15 residues long. Germline CDR1 reads SGDLS; CDR2 reads YYNGEE. The junction had 1 base not matched to a gene; V was cut back by 2 bases and J by 2 bases. In DNA, the CDR3 is TGTGCCAGCAGCGTGGGACTAGCGGACACAGATACGCAGTATTTT. Its protein is CASSVGLADTDTQYF.

This chain connects TRBV20-1 to TRBJ1-2, with 8 positions matching TRBD1. The junction had 7 bases not matched to a gene; V was cut back by 3 bases and J by 4 bases. The germline V gene encodes CDR1 DFQATT and CDR2 SNEGSKA (reference sequence). The CDR3 loop spans 14 amino acids. This chain's CDR3 is CSASRAGGAYGYTF. Written as DNA, the CDR3 is TGCAGTGCTAGTAGGGCAGGGGGCGCCTATGGCTACACCTTC.

The chain carries TRBV4-2 and TRBJ2-1; 8 bases map to TRBD2. This CDR3 comprises 16 residues. Trimming removed 0 bases from V and 0 bases from J; junction bases left unmatched: 1. Germline CDR1 LGHNA, CDR2 YNFKEQ. CDR3 sequence reads: CASSQETSGSYNEQFF. CDR3 nucleotide sequence: TGTGCCAGCAGCCAAGAAACTAGCGGCTCCTACAATGAGCAGTTCTTC.

V is TRBV9 and J is TRBJ1-5; the D is unclear. This CDR3 has 14 amino acids. Germline V CDR1 and CDR2: SGDLS, YYNGEE. Trimming cost V 0 bases and J 0 bases, with 4 bases left between them. The CDR3 protein is CASSVGVSNQPQHF. The DNA for the CDR3 is TGTGCCAGCAGCGTAGGAGTTAGCAATCAGCCCCAGCATTTT.

This clone was found once. The rearrangement joins TRBV28 to TRBJ1-2; 8 bases align to TRBD1. V lost 1 base and J lost 7; bases outside the gene matches: 11. Germline lookup yields CDR1 MDHEN and CDR2 SYDVKM. This CDR3 has 16 residues. The CDR3: CASSLSGQAGYAGYTF. CDR3 DNA: TGTGCCAGCAGTTTATCGGGACAGGCTGGATATGCTGGCTACACCTTC.

The chain uses TRBV11-2 and TRBJ2-7, with a possible D match to TRBD1 (5 bases). V lost 3 bases and J lost 0, with 12 bases in between. This CDR3 has 15 residues. In germline, CDR1 is SGHAT, CDR2 FQNNGV. DNA for the CDR3: TGTGCCAGCAGCTTCCCGACAGCCAGCTCCTACGAGCAGTACTTC. It yields the protein CASSFPTASSYEQYF.

The rearrangement uses TRBV7-3 and TRBJ1-2; tentatively, D is TRBD1 (6 bases). V lost 1 base and J lost 7, with 10 bases in between. The germline gives CDR1 SGHTA, CDR2 FQGTGA. The CDR3 length is 13 residues. The CDR3 nucleotides read TGTGCCAGCAGCTTAAACAGGGTGGTTGGCTACACCTTC. Translated, it gives CASSLNRVVGYTF.

The chain has TRBV7-3 and TRBJ2-1; the D gene is possibly TRBD2 (6 bases). The CDR3 has 15 residues. With 2 bases removed from V and 8 bases from J, the gap between germline ends came to 16 bases. The germline V gene has CDR1 SGHTA and CDR2 FQGTGA. CDR3: CASSLRGLPGDEQFF. CDR3 bases: TGTGCCAGCAGCTTACGTGGACTACCCGGGGATGAGCAGTTCTTC.

The genes are TRBV13 and TRBJ2-7; 7 bases line up with TRBD2. The CDR3 is 14 amino acids. V shed 2 bases and J 0 bases; nucleotides not matched to a gene: 1. Per the germline V gene, CDR1 is PRHDT and CDR2 is FYEKMQ (reference sequence). Here the CDR3 DNA reads TGTGCCAGCAGCTTACCGGGGGGCTCCTACGAGCAGTACTTC. Protein: CASSLPGGSYEQYF.

V gene TRBV6-2 or TRBV6-3 combines with J gene TRBJ2-2, with 9 bases identical to TRBD1. CDR3 length: 14 residues. J gave up 6 bases and V 1 base, and 0 bases lay outside the gene matches. The germline V gene has CDR1 MNHEY and CDR2 SVGEGT. CDR3 sequence reads: CASSYYRGPGELFF. The CDR3 nucleotides are TGTGCCAGCAGTTACTACAGGGGGCCCGGGGAGCTGTTTTTT.

V and J are TRBV5-5 and TRBJ1-4, with D unclear. V lost 3 bases to trimming and J lost 1 base, with 10 bases between them. CDR1 is SGHKS, CDR2 YYEKEE, per germline (reference sequence). The CDR3 length is 15 residues. CDR3 in DNA: TGTGCCAGCAGCTCCACCGTCGGAACTAATGAAAAACTGTTTTTT. Protein: CASSSTVGTNEKLFF.

A few counts support this clone. The chain employs TRBV7-9 and TRBJ2-5, with TRBD2 matching 7 bases. J lost 4 bases, V lost 6 bases, and 8 bases had no gene match. The CDR3 loop spans 14 amino acids. Germline V lookup: CDR1 SEHNR, CDR2 FQNEAQ (reference sequence). The CDR3: CASSPPWGGETQYF. The CDR3 coding sequence is TGTGCCAGCAGTCCTCCATGGGGGGGAGAGACCCAGTACTTC. The full variable domain, rest sourced from reference TRBV7-9 and TRBJ2-5, is DTGVSQNPRHKITKRGQNVTFRCDPISEHNRLYWYRQTLGQGPEFLTYFQNEAQLEKSRLLSDRFSAERPKGSFSTLEIQRTEQGDSAMYLCASSPPWGGETQYFGPGTRLLVL.

V gene TRBV7-8 combines with J gene TRBJ2-7; a weak D match, TRBD2 (5 bases). Germline CDR1 SGHVS, CDR2 FQNEAQ. CDR3 length: 15 residues. V lost 3 bases and J lost 0, with 12 bases in between. DNA for the CDR3: TGTGCCAGCAGCTTTATGGACTGGAGCTCCTACGAGCAGTACTTC. Protein product: CASSFMDWSSYEQYF.

The chain recombines TRBV18 with TRBJ1-3, with D possibly TRBD1 on 6 matching bases. Germline CDR1 reads KGHSH; CDR2 reads LQKENI. Between the trimmed V and J ends, which lost 3 bases and 0 bases, there was a span of 12 bases. This CDR3 has 16 residues. This CDR3 is CASSPTRDISGNTIYF. The CDR3, as DNA: TGTGCCAGCTCACCGACCAGGGACATCTCTGGAAACACCATATATTTT. Drawing the rest from reference TRBV18 and TRBJ1-3, the complete variable domain is NAGVMQNPRHLVRRRGQEARLRCSPMKGHSHVYWYRQLPEEGLKFMVYLQKENIIDESGMPKERFSAEFPKEGPSILRIQQVVRGDSAAYFCASSPTRDISGNTIYFGEGSWLTVV.

The chain is built from TRBV28 and TRBJ1-1; no firm D call. Trimming stripped 8 bases from V and 4 bases from J, with 11 bases between. The CDR3 has 12 amino acids. Germline V gene lookup returns CDR1 MDHEN and CDR2 SYDVKM. The CDR3 DNA is TGTGCCAGCTCCAGAGGGATCACTGAAGCTTTCTTT. Translation: CASSRGITEAFF. Variable domain in full (rest from reference TRBV28 and TRBJ1-1): DVKVTQSSRYLVKRTGEKVFLECVQDMDHENMFWYRQDPGLGLRLIYFSYDVKMKEKGDIPEGYSVSREKKERFSLILESASTNQTSMYLCASSRGITEAFFGQGTRLTVV.

This rearrangement joins TRBV29-1 to TRBJ2-2; no firm D call. The germline gives CDR1 SQVTM, CDR2 ANQGSEA. V lost 3 bases and J 3 bases, leaving 14 bases between the germline ends. The CDR3 consists of 15 residues. The CDR3 region has the DNA TGCAGCGTTGATCGCCTAGTCGGCGACACCGGGGAGCTGTTTTTT. This codes for CSVDRLVGDTGELFF.

This clone came up a few times. The chain uses TRBV2 and TRBJ2-4; TRBD1 matches 8 bases. Trimming at V came to 5 bases and at J to 7 bases, leaving 4 bases not matched to a gene. Germline V gene data show CDR1 as SNHLY and CDR2 as FYNNEI. The CDR3 is made up of 13 amino acids. The DNA of the CDR3 is TGTGCCAGCAGTACAGGGGGAAGGAACATTCAGTACTTC. Translation: CASSTGGRNIQYF.

This clone was observed a handful of times. The chain uses TRBV15 and TRBJ1-4; 9 bases are shared with TRBD1. In germline, CDR1 is LNHNV, CDR2 YYDKDF (reference sequence). The CDR3 totals 17 residues. V shed 1 base, J shed 4 bases, and the junction held 7 bases outside the gene matches. CDR3 loop: CATSRGFPTGGNEKLFF. The CDR3 DNA follows: TGTGCCACCAGCAGAGGTTTCCCGACAGGGGGTAATGAAAAACTGTTTTTT.

This rearrangement joins TRBV3-1 (or the pseudogene TRBV3-2) to TRBJ2-1; TRBD1 aligns across 11 bases. In germline, CDR1 is LGHDT, CDR2 YNNKEL (reference sequence). The V segment lost 6 bases and the J segment 6 bases; nucleotides outside the gene matches: 7. There are 15 residues in the CDR3. The CDR3 DNA reads TGTGCCAGCAGTCCCGGGACAGGGGGGATCAATGAGCAGTTCTTC. Its protein is CASSPGTGGINEQFF.

The chain employs TRBV5-6 and TRBJ2-2; D perhaps matches TRBD2 (6 bases). V was cut by 1 base and J by 4 bases, with 8 bases left in between. Germline V lookup: CDR1 SGHDT, CDR2 YYEEEE. The CDR3 is 14 amino acids. The CDR3 sequence: CASSLRGFTGELFF. The CDR3 DNA reads as TGTGCCAGCAGCTTGCGGGGGTTCACCGGGGAGCTGTTTTTT.

The rearrangement joins TRBV5-4 to TRBJ1-2; no clear D gene. V shed 0 bases and J shed 3 bases, with 9 bases lying between them. This CDR3 region has 14 residues. Germline-derived CDR1 and CDR2 are SGHNT and YYREEE (reference sequence). CDR3 protein: CASSLEYPDYGYTF. CDR3 DNA: TGTGCCAGCAGCTTGGAGTACCCGGACTATGGCTACACCTTC.

The chain has TRBV27 and TRBJ2-7; 13 positions agree with TRBD2. Germline values: CDR1 MNHEY, CDR2 SMNVEV (reference sequence). This CDR3 contains 16 residues. The trim removed 10 bases at V and 2 bases at J, leaving 11 bases unmatched. CDR3 region: CATAGLAGSHPYEQYF. The CDR3 DNA reads as TGTGCCACCGCGGGACTAGCGGGGTCCCATCCCTACGAGCAGTACTTC.

The chain uses TRBV28 and TRBJ2-1; TRBD1 matches 11 bases. The germline gives CDR1 MDHEN, CDR2 SYDVKM. The CDR3 is 15 amino acids. The junction had 6 bases not matched to a gene; V was cut back by 3 bases and J by 8 bases. DNA of the CDR3: TGTGCCAGCAGTTTGGGGGACAGGGGGGACGATGAGCAGTTCTTC. Its protein product is CASSLGDRGDDEQFF.

J is TRBJ2-1 and V is TRBV12-5; D might be TRBD2 (6 bases). CDR3 length: 16 residues. The germline gives CDR1 LGHNT, CDR2 FRNRAP. V dropped 6 bases and J dropped 4 bases, with 19 bases sitting between them. This chain's CDR3 is CASGFPLAGFYNEQFF. CDR3 DNA: TGTGCTAGTGGGTTTCCCCTGGCGGGGTTTTACAATGAGCAGTTCTTC.

The rearrangement uses TRBV28 and TRBJ2-3; 15 bases agree with TRBD2. Germline V gene data show CDR1 as MDHEN and CDR2 as SYDVKM. This CDR3 comprises 20 residues. J was trimmed by 1 base and V by 3 bases; bases with no gene match: 11. CDR3 sequence reads: CASSFPGLAGGTLGTDTQYF. CDR3 sequence (DNA): TGTGCCAGCAGTTTCCCGGGACTAGCGGGGGGTACGTTAGGCACAGATACGCAGTATTTT.

The chain joins TRBV12-5 to TRBJ2-3; TRBD1 matches 8 bases. CDR3 length equals 14 residues. CDR1 and CDR2 (germline): LGHNT, FRNRAP. With 9 bases clipped from V and 2 bases from J, the junction kept 7 bases outside the gene matches. CDR3 in amino acids: CASSGTGDTDTQYF. CDR3 sequence (DNA): TGTGCTAGCTCCGGGACAGGAGACACAGATACGCAGTATTTT. The whole variable domain, filled in from reference TRBV12-5 and TRBJ2-3, reads DARVTQTPRHKVTEMGQEVTMRCQPILGHNTVFWYRQTMMQGLELLAYFRNRAPLDDSGMPKDRFSAEMPDATLATLKIQPSEPRDSAVYFCASSGTGDTDTQYFGPGTRLTVL.